The TCR beta chain described here comes from a study of T cells in Graves' hyperthyroidism and ophthalmopathy. Broader study findings: Before onset, ophthalmopathy was predicted by the model a median 6.5 months earlier. Blood samples included most of the expanded thyroid clonotypes exceeding 0.001.

TCR beta CDR3 region amplification was performed from RNA transcripts. First-round RT-PCR targeting the TCR CDR3 was performed with the HTBI primer set. TCRdb reprocessed the multiplex PCR reads via MiXCR and lists one record per CDR3 protein. The sample records around 450,000 distinct CDR3 sequences, 15% to 18% being singletons. On the basis of clinical symptoms, serum thyroxine and TRAb, thyroid ultrasound and orbital computed tomography, diagnoses were made. As regards this clonotype: Its cognate antigen is unknown.

The germline gives CDR1 DFQATT, CDR2 SNEGSKA (reference sequence). This CDR3 contains 14 residues. Deletions cut 2 bases from V and 3 bases from J, with 14 bases between. The TCR originated in a woman aged 18-29 years with Graves' hyperthyroidism. Input material: blood. J is TRBJ2-7 and V is TRBV20-1; a possible D gene is TRBD1 (6 bases). The CDR3 coding sequence is TGCAGTGCTAGAAGGGATGGACAGTACTACGAGCAGTACTTC. Protein sequence: CSARRDGQYYEQYF.